The present T cell receptor beta chain was sequenced within a study of blood T cell repertoires in COVID-19. Study context: PBMCs, B-cell-depleted T cells, or T cells were the source of the cDNA or gDNA that made up the material.

Libraries were prepared by immunoSEQ multiplex PCR; TCRdb keeps only in-frame clonotypes and omits some of them. Among over 35,000 clones, 85% to 90% were seen once, and the ten largest hold 3.9%. Seattle's enrolled individuals joined amid active infection and were then monitored longitudinally. V lost 2 bases, J lost 2 bases, and 6 bases lay in between. CDR1 is SGHAT, CDR2 FQNNGV, per germline. CDR3 length: 14 amino acids. The sequence came from a man in his forties with COVID-19, enrolled during active disease. The chain has TRBV11-2 and TRBJ2-2; possibly TRBD1 for D (5 bases). The sequenced material came from peripheral blood. CDR3 residues: CASSLQGNTGELFF. CDR3 coding DNA: TGTGCCAGCAGCTTACAGGGAAACACCGGGGAGCTGTTTTTT.